This TCR beta chain was captured in a study of T cells after posttransplantation cyclophosphamide. Findings of the study overall: TRB overlap between skin or GI tissue T cells and blood was limited. Donor-recipient repertoire similarity was low at 1-2 months, rising over year one.

Germline V gene sequence: CDR1 LNHDA, CDR2 SQIVND (reference sequence). The CDR3 runs 15 residues. Trimming shortened V by 5 bases and J by 5 bases, and 16 bases separated the two germline ends. As concerns this clone: What it binds is unknown.

Method: immunoSEQ multiplex PCR; TCRdb's copy keeps in-frame clones and lacks some. This sample yields some 9,200 clones, of which 75% to 90% are seen a single time; less than 2% belongs to the top ten. This related bone marrow graft donor gave peripheral blood on the day of marrow donation. The V call is TRBV19, the J call TRBJ1-5; D unclear. The sequence derives from a woman aged 60-75 years in good health, CMV-negative, and a related stem cell transplant donor. Specimen: memory CD4+ T cells sorted from PBMCs. Here the CDR3 reads CASSSPRRTHQPQHF. CDR3 bases: TGTGCCAGTAGTTCTCCTCGGAGGACGCATCAGCCCCAGCATTTT.